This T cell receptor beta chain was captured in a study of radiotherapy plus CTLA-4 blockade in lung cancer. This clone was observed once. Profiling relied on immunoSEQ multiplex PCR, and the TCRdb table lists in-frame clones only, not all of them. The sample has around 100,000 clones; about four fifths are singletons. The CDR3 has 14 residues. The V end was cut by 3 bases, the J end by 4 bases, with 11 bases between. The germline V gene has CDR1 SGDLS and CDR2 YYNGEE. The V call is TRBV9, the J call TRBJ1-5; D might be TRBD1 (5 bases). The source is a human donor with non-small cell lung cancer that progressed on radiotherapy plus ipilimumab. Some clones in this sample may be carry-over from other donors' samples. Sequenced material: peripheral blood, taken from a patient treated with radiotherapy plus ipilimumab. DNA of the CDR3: TGTGCCAGCAGCGCCGGCAGGGTAAATCAGCCCCAGCATTTT. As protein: CASSAGRVNQPQHF.